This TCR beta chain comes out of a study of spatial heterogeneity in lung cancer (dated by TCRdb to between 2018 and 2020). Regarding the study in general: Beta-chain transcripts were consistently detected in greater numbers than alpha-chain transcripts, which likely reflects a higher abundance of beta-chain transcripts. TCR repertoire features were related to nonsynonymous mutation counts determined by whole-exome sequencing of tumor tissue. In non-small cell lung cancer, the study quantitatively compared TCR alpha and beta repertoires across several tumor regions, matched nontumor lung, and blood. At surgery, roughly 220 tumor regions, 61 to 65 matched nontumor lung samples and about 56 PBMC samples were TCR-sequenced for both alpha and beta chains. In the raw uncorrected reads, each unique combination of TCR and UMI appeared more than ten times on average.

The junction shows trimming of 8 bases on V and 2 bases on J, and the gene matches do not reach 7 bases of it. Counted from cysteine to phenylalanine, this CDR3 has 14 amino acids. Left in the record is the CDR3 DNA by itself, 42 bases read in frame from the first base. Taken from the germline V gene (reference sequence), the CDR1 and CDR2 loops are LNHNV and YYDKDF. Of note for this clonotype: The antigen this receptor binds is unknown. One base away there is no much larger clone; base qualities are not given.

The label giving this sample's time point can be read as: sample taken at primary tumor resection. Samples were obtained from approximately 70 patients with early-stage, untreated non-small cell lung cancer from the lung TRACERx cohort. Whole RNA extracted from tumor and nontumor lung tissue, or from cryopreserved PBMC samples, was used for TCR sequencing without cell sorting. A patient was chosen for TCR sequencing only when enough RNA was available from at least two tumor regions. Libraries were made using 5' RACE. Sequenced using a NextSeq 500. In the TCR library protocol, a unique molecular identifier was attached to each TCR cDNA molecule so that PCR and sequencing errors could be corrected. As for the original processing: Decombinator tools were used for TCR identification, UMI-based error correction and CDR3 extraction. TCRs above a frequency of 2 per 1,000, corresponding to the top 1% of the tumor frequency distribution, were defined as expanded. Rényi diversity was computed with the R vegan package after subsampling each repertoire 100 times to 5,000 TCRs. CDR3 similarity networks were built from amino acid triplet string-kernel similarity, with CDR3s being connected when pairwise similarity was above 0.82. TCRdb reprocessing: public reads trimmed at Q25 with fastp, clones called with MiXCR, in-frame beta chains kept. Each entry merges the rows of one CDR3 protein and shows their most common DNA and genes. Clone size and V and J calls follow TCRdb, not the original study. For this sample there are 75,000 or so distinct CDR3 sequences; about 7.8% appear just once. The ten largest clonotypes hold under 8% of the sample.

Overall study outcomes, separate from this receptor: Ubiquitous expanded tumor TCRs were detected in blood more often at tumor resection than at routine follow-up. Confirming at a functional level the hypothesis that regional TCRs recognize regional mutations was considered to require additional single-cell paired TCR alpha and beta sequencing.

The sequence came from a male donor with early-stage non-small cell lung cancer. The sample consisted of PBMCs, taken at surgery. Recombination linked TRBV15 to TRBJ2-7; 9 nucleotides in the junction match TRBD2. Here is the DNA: TGTGCCACCGCGGCTGCGGGGGGGACCTACGAGCAGTACTTC. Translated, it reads CATAAAGGTYEQYF.